The 8 T cell receptor beta chains listed next were all sequenced from one sample in a study of cytomegalovirus exposure and HLA in healthy donors. The PCR had 60 Vbeta and 13 Jbeta primers. Produced via immunoSEQ multiplex PCR; TCRdb's table is partial and in-frame only. The sample shows under 200,000 clones, approximately 88% of them seen only once. The specimen was PBMCs. The receptors come from a boy between 2 and 10 years old in good health and CMV-seronegative.

This chain links TRBV10-1 with TRBJ2-5, with D maybe TRBD1 (6 bases). Trimming removed 0 bases from V and 4 bases from J, with 6 bases in between. Looked up from germline, CDR1 is WNHNN and CDR2 is SYGVQD (reference sequence). The CDR3 extends over 13 amino acids. For the CDR3, the DNA is TGCGCCAGCAGTGAGTCGGGGGCAGAGACCCAGTACTTC. This gives the protein CASSESGAETQYF.

About this clone: The germline gene is not matched at one end of the junction; a read error may be the cause. The CDR3 DNA follows: TGTGCCTGCAGCTTGCCGGCTGGAAACACCATATATTTT. This gives the protein CACSLPAGNTIYF. The V and J genes are TRBV5-6 and TRBJ1-3; no firm D call. Germline CDR1 is SGHDT and CDR2 is YYEEEE. The CDR3 runs 13 residues. The whole variable domain, remainder taken from reference TRBV5-6 and TRBJ1-3, is DAGVTQSPTHLIKTRGQQVTLRCSPKSGHDTVSWYQQALGQGPQFIFQYYEEEERQRGNFPDRFSGHQFPNYSSELNVNALLLGDSALYLCACSLPAGNTIYFGEGSWLTVV.

The chain is built from TRBV4-1 and TRBJ2-3; D is unclear. Looked up from germline, CDR1 is MGHRA and CDR2 is YSYEKL. V was cut by 3 bases and J by 1 base, with 11 bases left in between. The CDR3 extends over 15 amino acids. Written as DNA, the CDR3 is TGCGCCAGCAGCCAGTTTATTACGGGCACAGATACGCAGTATTTT. It is translated as CASSQFITGTDTQYF.

This chain links TRBV2 with TRBJ2-7; tentatively, D is TRBD2 (6 bases). Trimming removed 3 bases from V and 4 bases from J, with 10 bases in between. Per the germline V gene, CDR1 is SNHLY and CDR2 is FYNNEI. This CDR3 spans 13 amino acids. The CDR3 DNA is TGTGCCAGCAGTGAGGAACTAGCTTACGAGCAGTACTTC. Protein sequence: CASSEELAYEQYF. The variable domain in full, completed from reference TRBV2 and TRBJ2-7, reads EPEVTQTPSHQVTQMGQEVILRCVPISNHLYFYWYRQILGQKVEFLVSFYNNEISEKSEIFDDQFSVERPDGSNFTLKIRSTKLEDSAMYFCASSEELAYEQYFGPGTRLTVT.

The sample holds one count of this clone. One end of the junction is discordant with germline, which a read error may explain. The gene calls are TRBV6-4 and TRBJ2-7; 8 nucleotides agree with TRBD1. The germline V gene has CDR1 MRHNA and CDR2 SNTAGT. CDR3 length: 15 amino acids. The CDR3 reads CASSEDRDLSYEEYF. In DNA, the CDR3 is TGTGCCAGCAGCGAGGACAGGGACCTATCCTACGAGGAGTACTTC.

The chain is built from TRBV2 and TRBJ2-3; TRBD1 might be the D (7 bases). This CDR3 has 15 residues. Germline V lookup: CDR1 SNHLY, CDR2 FYNNEI. Trimming stripped 3 bases from V and 5 bases from J, with 15 bases between. The CDR3 loop reads CASSDETGRGDTQYF. Here the CDR3 DNA reads TGTGCCAGCAGTGACGAGACAGGGCGGGGAGATACGCAGTATTTT.

The rearrangement uses TRBV6-5 and TRBJ2-3; D is possibly TRBD2 (5 bases). This CDR3 is built from 13 residues. The V end lost 0 bases, the J end lost 5 bases, and 6 bases lay between the germline ends. The germline V gene has CDR1 MNHEY and CDR2 SVGAGI. The CDR3 is CASSYSRVDTQYF. CDR3 DNA: TGTGCCAGCAGTTACTCGCGGGTAGATACGCAGTATTTT.

This chain links TRBV9 with TRBJ2-2, with D tentatively TRBD1 (6 bases). Trimming pared 3 bases from V and 4 bases from J, leaving 31 bases between. Germline CDR1 and CDR2: SGDLS and YYNGEE. CDR3 size: 21 residues. CDR3 in DNA: TGTGCCAGCAGCGGACAGGATTCCGGGACACTACGAGAGAGAGTCACCGGGGAGCTGTTTTTT. Amino acid sequence: CASSGQDSGTLRERVTGELFF.